This T cell receptor beta chain was identified in a study of blood T cell repertoires in COVID-19. Study background: Acute and convalescent COVID-19 specimens originated in the United States, Italy and Spain.

Trimming cost V 4 bases and J 5 bases, with 18 bases left between them. There are 15 residues in the CDR3. The V gene's germline CDR1 is SGHTA and CDR2 FQGNSA. Clones were sequenced by immunoSEQ multiplex PCR, and TCRdb holds only the in-frame ones, with some missing. The sample lists 95,000 to 110,000 clones, about 89% occurring once. The chain couples TRBV7-2 to TRBJ2-7; D might be TRBD1 (5 bases). The TCR sequence derives from a man aged 40-50 years with active or convalescent COVID-19. The material sequenced was peripheral blood. The CDR3 is CASSSDRTPPDEQYF. CDR3 sequence (DNA): TGTGCCAGCAGCTCAGACAGAACCCCCCCGGACGAGCAGTACTTC. The full variable domain, in which reference TRBV7-2 and TRBJ2-7 provide the parts outside the CDR3, is GAGVSQSPSNKVTEKGKDVELRCDPISGHTALYWYRQSLGQGLEFLIYFQGNSAPDKSGLPSDRFSAERTGGSVSTLTIQRTQQEDSAVYLCASSSDRTPPDEQYFGPGTRLTVT.